A single TCR beta chain is shown here with its context. TCRdb keeps only in-frame clones here, not all; method: immunoSEQ multiplex PCR. The sample lists about 15,000 clones; roughly 30% were seen once. The data were obtained in a study of graft-versus-host responses after intestinal transplantation. Study-wide context: The recipients all started with anti-thymocyte globulin induction and then took tacrolimus and steroids for 3 to 4 years.

Stimulators, approximately 200,000 irradiated and violet-dye-labeled cells, were plated with approximately 200,000 CFSE-labeled responder cells. Broader study findings: Levels of circulating GvH clones at their peak were associated with early post-transplant HvG declines.

The source of this sequence is a human patient who received an intestinal transplant. The source material was alloreactive CD4+ T cells from a mixed lymphocyte reaction culture, sampled before intestinal transplant. Subset meaning: CFSE-low proliferating T cells sorted from approximately six-day pre-transplant mixed lymphocyte reaction (GvH or HvG direction).

CDR3 loop: CASRLALGQAEAFF. For the CDR3, the DNA is TGTGCAAGTCGCTTAGCGTTAGGGCAGGCTGAAGCTTTCTTT. The J gene is TRBJ1-1, the V gene TRBV12-2. TRBV12-2 is flagged as a pseudogene. The CDR3 is 14 residues long.